The 11 T cell receptor beta chains below were found in one sample sequenced in a study of blood T cell repertoires in COVID-19. Profiled with immunoSEQ multiplex PCR; TCRdb holds only in-frame clones, not every one. The repertoire consists of fewer than 65,000 clones, with roughly 80% occurring once and the leading ten covering roughly 5%. The specimen sequenced was peripheral blood. Receptors were obtained from a human donor in a cohort sampled during active COVID-19.

This chain uses TRBV11-2 with TRBJ2-2; D perhaps matches TRBD1 (6 bases). The CDR3 is made up of 14 amino acids. Germline values: CDR1 SGHAT, CDR2 FQNNGV. V lost 4 bases to trimming and J lost 4 bases, with 10 bases between them. CDR3 sequence reads: CASSSSGVTGELFF. The CDR3 nucleotides read TGTGCCAGCAGCTCCTCAGGGGTCACCGGGGAGCTGTTTTTT.

The V call is TRBV11-1, the J call TRBJ2-7; D ambiguous. CDR1 is SGHAT and CDR2 is FQDESV in the germline V gene (reference sequence). CDR3 length equals 13 residues. Trimming took off 5 bases at V and 3 bases at J, with 11 bases between the two ends. The CDR3 bases are TGTGCCAGCAGCCAAAGACACCTCTACGAGCAGTACTTC. The encoded protein is CASSQRHLYEQYF.

The chain recombines TRBV6-4 with TRBJ2-7, with TRBD1 matching over 9 bases. The V gene end was trimmed by 3 bases and the J gene end by 2 bases; junction bases not matched to a gene: 5. This CDR3 region has 15 residues. Germline values: CDR1 MRHNA, CDR2 SNTAGT. As DNA, the CDR3 is TGTGCCAGCAGTGAGCAAGACAGGGGGGCCTACGAGCAGTACTTC. Its protein product is CASSEQDRGAYEQYF.

The chain links TRBV25-1 to TRBJ1-6; TRBD1 matches 9 bases. Germline values: CDR1 MGHDK, CDR2 SYGVNS. Trimming cost V 3 bases and J 7 bases; bases outside gene matches: 4. CDR3 length: 15 amino acids. The CDR3 is CASSEDRGRNSPLHF. The CDR3 DNA is TGTGCCAGCAGTGAGGACAGGGGACGGAATTCACCCCTCCACTTT.

In this sample, this clone turned up a few times. The chain uses TRBV10-3 and TRBJ2-3; TRBD2 aligns across 11 bases. CDR1 is ENHRY, CDR2 SYGVKD, per germline. J gave up 7 bases and V 8 bases, and 17 bases lay outside the gene matches. This CDR3 has 17 amino acids. The CDR3 sequence: CAISRTTSGGRGNTQYF. The CDR3 coding sequence is TGTGCCATCTCCCGGACCACTAGCGGGGGTCGCGGAAATACGCAGTATTTT.

The J gene is TRBJ2-5, the V gene TRBV21-1; no DNA check was done on the table's D call, TRBD1. TRBV21-1 is a pseudogene segment. The CDR3 runs to 15 residues. CDR3 bases: TGTGCCAGCAGCAAAGGACAGGAGGGACAGGAGACCCAGTACTTC. Protein: CASSKGQEGQETQYF.

The genes are TRBV18 and TRBJ2-7, with D possibly TRBD2 on 7 matching bases. From germline, CDR1 is KGHSH and CDR2 LQKENI. The V gene lost 7 bases and the J gene lost 10 bases, with 17 bases spanning the gap. There are 12 residues in the CDR3. CDR3 sequence reads: CASYGGLGRQYF. CDR3 bases: TGTGCCAGCTACGGGGGGCTAGGCCGCCAGTACTTC.

The chain combines TRBV10-3 with TRBJ1-1; 7 bases are a match to TRBD1. Per the germline V gene, CDR1 is ENHRY and CDR2 is SYGVKD. The CDR3 extends over 15 amino acids. After removal of 4 bases from V and 6 bases from J, the junction contained 11 bases not matched to a gene. The CDR3, as DNA: TGTGCCATCAGTGTGGGGACAGCCGCAGGGGCTGAAGCTTTCTTT. The encoded protein is CAISVGTAAGAEAFF.

In this sample, this clone turned up a few times. The V and J genes are TRBV5-1 and TRBJ1-6; tentatively, D is TRBD1 (6 bases). Germline assignment: CDR1 SGHRS and CDR2 YFSETQ. The CDR3 loop spans 16 amino acids. Trimming shortened V by 0 bases and J by 6 bases, and 13 bases separated the two germline ends. CDR3: CASSLVGQGSNSPLHF. For the CDR3, the DNA is TGCGCCAGCAGCTTGGTCGGGCAGGGGTCTAATTCACCCCTCCACTTT.

This clone was seen a few times. The V call is TRBV18, the J call TRBJ1-2; D is undetermined. The V end lost 2 bases, the J end lost 8 bases, and 12 bases lay between the germline ends. The CDR3 runs to 13 residues. Germline values: CDR1 KGHSH, CDR2 LQKENI. The CDR3 DNA follows: TGTGCCAGCTCACCAGAACAATCGAGGGGCTACACCTTC. Encoded protein: CASSPEQSRGYTF.

V is TRBV3-1 (or the pseudogene TRBV3-2) and J is TRBJ2-6, with a possible D match to TRBD2 (6 bases). V was cut by 2 bases and J by 0 bases, with 14 bases left in between. The CDR3 covers 18 residues. Germline V gene data show CDR1 as LGHDT and CDR2 as YNNKEL (reference sequence). The CDR3 spells CASSQISGQSSGANVLTF. DNA of the CDR3: TGTGCCAGCAGCCAAATTAGCGGACAAAGCTCTGGGGCCAACGTCCTGACTTTC.